The 29 T cell receptor beta chains below were found in one sample sequenced in a study of graft-versus-host responses after intestinal transplantation (dated by TCRdb to about 2021). The library was obtained by the immunoSEQ multiplex PCR assay. TCRdb took this table from immuneACCESS and kept in-frame rearrangements with V and J called. Such tables lack part of the clones; where checked against another copy, unresolved V genes explain under half of the gap, and the rest is unexplained. This sample is represented by around 110,000 clones; 90% of them were singletons. The top ten clones comprise approximately 0.18% of the sample. The antigens of these receptors remain unknown. According to the study, the label for this sample's time point signals: cells obtained before transplantation from donor or recipient. Material: unstimulated CD4+ T cells sorted from spleen or lymph node cells, obtained before intestinal transplant. The receptors were sampled from a human donor who received an intestinal transplant.

This chain uses TRBV7-2 with TRBJ1-6; 7 nucleotides agree with TRBD1. Germline CDR1 reads SGHTA; CDR2 reads FQGNSA. V dropped 5 bases and J dropped 9; count of bases not matched to a gene: 13. The CDR3 consists of 16 residues. The CDR3 coding sequence is TGTGCCAGCAGCACCCTAGGGGGCGGGTCGACTTCACCCCTCCACTTT. Its translation is CASSTLGGGSTSPLHF.

The genes are TRBV7-6 and TRBJ2-7; TRBD2 matches at 8 bases. Germline loops: CDR1 SGHVS, CDR2 FNYEAQ. V was pared by 5 bases and J by 3 bases, with 3 bases of the junction left unmatched. This CDR3 is 13 amino acids long. The DNA of the CDR3 is TGTGCCAGCAGCGCGGGGGGTTTCTACGAGCAGTACTTC. Translation: CASSAGGFYEQYF.

This chain links TRBV28 with TRBJ2-5; 9 bases line up with TRBD2. Trimming took 5 bases from V and 0 from J; bases not matched to a gene: 7. CDR3 size: 16 residues. Germline loops: CDR1 MDHEN, CDR2 SYDVKM. CDR3 residues: CASSPTSGSYQETQYF. The CDR3 nucleotides read TGTGCCAGCAGTCCGACTAGCGGATCGTACCAAGAGACCCAGTACTTC.

V usage is TRBV7-8 and J usage is TRBJ2-1; D unresolved. The CDR3 is made up of 13 amino acids. Per the germline V gene, CDR1 is SGHVS and CDR2 is FQNEAQ. Trimming pared 0 bases from V and 9 bases from J, leaving 9 bases between. CDR3 amino acids: CASSLALVGEQFF. CDR3 DNA sequence: TGTGCCAGCAGCTTAGCCCTAGTGGGTGAGCAGTTCTTC.

This clone showed up just once. The V and J genes are TRBV5-6 and TRBJ1-1; 12 bases line up with TRBD1. From germline, CDR1 is SGHDT and CDR2 YYEEEE. CDR3 length: 17 residues. J lost 2 bases, V lost 0 bases, and 5 bases had no gene match. Written as DNA, the CDR3 is TGTGCCAGCAGCTTGGTGGGACAGGGGGCACTTAACACTGAAGCTTTCTTT. Its protein product is CASSLVGQGALNTEAFF.

The chain couples TRBV7-2 to TRBJ2-3; TRBD2 is a possible D gene (6 bases). Looked up from germline, CDR1 is SGHTA and CDR2 is FQGNSA. Trimming left V 3 bases short and J 2 bases short, with 12 bases between. The CDR3 spans 15 residues. The DNA of the CDR3 is TGTGCCAGCAGCTTGGACGGGGGTGTCACAGATACGCAGTATTTT. Translation gives CASSLDGGVTDTQYF.

The chain couples TRBV30 to TRBJ1-2; 8 nucleotides line up with TRBD1. Germline assignment: CDR1 GTSNPN and CDR2 SVGIG (reference sequence). Trimming cost V 1 base and J 10 bases; bases outside gene matches: 8. This CDR3 spans 13 amino acids. CDR3 in amino acids: CAWSESGQGTYTF. CDR3 nucleotides: TGTGCCTGGAGTGAATCAGGACAGGGCACCTACACCTTC.

The chain recombines TRBV5-4 with TRBJ2-5; 8 bases agree with TRBD1. The germline V gene encodes CDR1 SGHNT and CDR2 YYREEE (reference sequence). The CDR3 is 15 amino acids. V lost 1 base to trimming and J lost 5 bases; unmatched junction nucleotides: 7. The CDR3, as DNA: TGTGCCAGCAGCTTGATTCAGGGGGCGACGGAGACCCAGTACTTC. Translation gives CASSLIQGATETQYF.

The chain links TRBV6-1 to TRBJ1-1, with D possibly matching TRBD1 (6 bases). Germline V lookup: CDR1 MNHNS, CDR2 SASEGT. The CDR3 has 13 residues. V was trimmed by 9 bases and J by 0 bases, leaving 11 bases between them. The chain's CDR3 is CASKTGLNTEAFF. The CDR3 nucleotides are TGTGCCAGTAAAACAGGGTTGAACACTGAAGCTTTCTTT.

Written as DNA, the CDR3 is TGTGCCAGCAGCTTTGGGGGGCAGCCCCAGCATTTT. This gives the protein CASSFGGQPQHF. This chain links TRBV7-8 with TRBJ1-5; TRBD1 might be the D (5 bases). The ends were cut back, 3 bases at V and 7 bases at J, with 7 bases in the middle. This CDR3 region has 12 residues. Germline V gene data show CDR1 as SGHVS and CDR2 as FQNEAQ. Full variable domain (missing parts from reference TRBV7-8 and TRBJ1-5): GAGVSQSPRYKVAKRGQDVALRCDPISGHVSLFWYQQALGQGPEFLTYFQNEAQLDKSGLPSDRFFAERPEGSVSTLKIQRTQQEDSAVYLCASSFGGQPQHFGDGTRLSIL.

The V call is TRBV29-1, the J call TRBJ1-1; 8 bases fit TRBD1. The CDR3 contains 16 residues. The ends lost 5 bases at V and 6 bases at J; junction bases unmatched: 17. From germline, CDR1 is SQVTM and CDR2 ANQGSEA. The CDR3 is CSVPGGQGAIFPEAFF. The CDR3 nucleotides read TGCAGCGTTCCCGGGGGGCAGGGGGCTATCTTTCCTGAAGCTTTCTTT.

The rearrangement uses TRBV10-3 and TRBJ2-3; 11 nucleotides line up with TRBD1. Trimming cost V 4 bases and J 5 bases; bases outside gene matches: 8. CDR3 length: 16 residues. Germline V gene data show CDR1 as ENHRY and CDR2 as SYGVKD. In nucleotides, the CDR3 is TGTGCCATCAGTGTGGGGACAGGGGGAGATATAGATACGCAGTATTTT. Protein sequence: CAISVGTGGDIDTQYF.

The CDR3 here is CASSLVSGAAGELFF. Here the CDR3 DNA reads TGCGCCAGCAGCTTGGTGTCAGGGGCGGCCGGGGAGCTGTTTTTT. V and J are TRBV5-1 and TRBJ2-2, with D perhaps TRBD1 (6 bases). CDR3 size: 15 residues. Germline V gene data show CDR1 as SGHRS and CDR2 as YFSETQ. Trimming cost V 0 bases and J 6 bases, with 12 bases left between them.

The V and J genes are TRBV6-1 and TRBJ2-1, with 8 nucleotides matching TRBD1. This CDR3 region has 13 residues. V lost 4 bases, J lost 4 bases, and 0 bases stayed unmatched. Germline V gene lookup returns CDR1 MNHNS and CDR2 SASEGT. CDR3 DNA: TGTGCCAGCAGTGGGACAGGGTACAATGAGCAGTTCTTC. It codes for CASSGTGYNEQFF.

This rearrangement joins TRBV11-2 to TRBJ2-7; D gene uncertain. Germline V gives CDR1 SGHAT, CDR2 FQNNGV. CDR3 length: 13 amino acids. Trimming cost V 4 bases and J 3 bases, with 10 bases left between them. The CDR3 sequence: CASSSGGSYEQYF. DNA for the CDR3: TGTGCCAGCAGCTCCGGCGGAAGCTACGAGCAGTACTTC. Full variable domain (rest looked up from reference TRBV11-2 and TRBJ2-7): EAGVAQSPRYKIIEKRQSVAFWCNPISGHATLYWYQQILGQGPKLLIQFQNNGVVDDSQLPKDRFSAERLKGVDSTLKIQPAKLEDSAVYLCASSSGGSYEQYFGPGTRLTVT.

This chain joins TRBV29-1 and TRBJ2-5, with a weak D call TRBD2 (7 bases). The CDR3 consists of 15 residues. Trimming took off 7 bases at V and 5 bases at J, with 23 bases between the two ends. The germline CDR1 and CDR2 sequences are SQVTM and ANQGSEA. The CDR3 nucleotides read TGCAGCGCCTTCGGGGGGCCCAGAGTTGGGGAGACCCAGTACTTC. Translated, it gives CSAFGGPRVGETQYF.

This clone was picked up one time. The V call is TRBV7-9, the J call TRBJ1-1; D possibly corresponds to TRBD1 (6 bases). The V end was cut by 1 base, the J end by 4 bases, with 13 bases between. The CDR3 runs 15 residues. The germline CDR1 and CDR2 sequences are SEHNR and FQNEAQ (reference sequence). Here the CDR3 reads CASSLVGQRGTEAFF. In DNA form, the CDR3 reads TGTGCCAGCAGCTTAGTAGGACAGAGAGGCACTGAAGCTTTCTTT. Looking up the rest from reference TRBV7-9 and TRBJ1-1 gives the full variable domain: DTGVSQNPRHKITKRGQNVTFRCDPISEHNRLYWYRQTLGQGPEFLTYFQNEAQLEKSRLLSDRFSAERPKGSFSTLEIQRTEQGDSAMYLCASSLVGQRGTEAFFGQGTRLTVV.

V and J are TRBV19 and TRBJ1-4; TRBD1 matches 9 bases. Unmatched junction bases numbered 5, after V lost 7 bases and J lost 8 bases. This CDR3 contains 13 residues. CDR1 and CDR2 (germline): LNHDA, SQIVND (reference sequence). The CDR3 loop reads CASTGQGREKLFF. In DNA, the CDR3 is TGTGCCAGTACGGGACAGGGTCGGGAAAAACTGTTTTTT. The whole variable domain, filled in from reference TRBV19 and TRBJ1-4, reads DGGITQSPKYLFRKEGQNVTLSCEQNLNHDAMYWYRQDPGQGLRLIYYSQIVNDFQKGDIAEGYSVSREKKESFPLTVTSAQKNPTAFYLCASTGQGREKLFFGSGTQLSVL.

This sequence joins TRBV7-9 and TRBJ1-1; possibly TRBD1 for D (5 bases). Per the germline V gene, CDR1 is SEHNR and CDR2 is FQNEAQ (reference sequence). The CDR3 is 14 residues long. V was cut by 2 bases and J by 5 bases, with 12 bases left in between. CDR3 residues: CASSLLKEGTEAFF. For the CDR3, the DNA is TGTGCCAGCAGCTTATTAAAGGAGGGGACTGAAGCTTTCTTT.

CDR3 amino acids: CASSWDRGEKLFF. The CDR3 DNA reads TGTGCCAGCAGTTGGGACAGGGGTGAAAAACTGTTTTTT. The chain uses TRBV27 and TRBJ1-4; 10 bases fit TRBD1. In germline, CDR1 is MNHEY, CDR2 SMNVEV (reference sequence). The junction had 0 bases not matched to a gene; V was cut back by 4 bases and J by 7 bases. The CDR3 contains 13 residues.

The V call is TRBV10-2, the J call TRBJ1-2, with D unresolved. This CDR3 contains 12 residues. Germline V gene data show CDR1 as WSHSY and CDR2 as SAAADI. Trimming left V 5 bases short and J 9 bases short, with 13 bases between. CDR3 nucleotide sequence: TGCGCCAGCAGTATACCGGGAGGGAGCTACACCTTC. Amino acids: CASSIPGGSYTF.

There are a few counts of this clone. The J gene is TRBJ1-4, the V gene TRBV6-6, with D unresolved. V gave up 6 bases and J gave up 8 bases, with 13 bases separating them. The CDR3 totals 13 residues. The V gene's germline CDR1 is MNHNY and CDR2 SVGAGI (reference sequence). Written as DNA, the CDR3 is TGTGCCAGCAGATTAAGTCCTCGGGAAAAACTGTTTTTT. Its protein is CASRLSPREKLFF.

The chain combines TRBV18 with TRBJ2-1; 10 bases match TRBD2. Germline CDR1 KGHSH, CDR2 LQKENI. V was clipped by 0 bases and J by 10 bases; unmatched bases: 6. This CDR3 has 15 amino acids. The CDR3, as DNA: TGTGCCAGCTCACCACCTACTAGCGGGAAGGGAGAGCAGTTCTTC. Amino acid sequence: CASSPPTSGKGEQFF.

This chain joins TRBV28 and TRBJ1-4; the D is unclear. Trimming cost V 6 bases and J 6 bases, with 14 bases left between them. Germline loops: CDR1 MDHEN, CDR2 SYDVKM. CDR3 size: 14 residues. CDR3 residues: CASRPQEADEKLFF. The CDR3 bases are TGTGCCAGCAGGCCTCAAGAGGCTGATGAAAAACTGTTTTTT.

CDR3 DNA: TGTGCCAGCAGTTCTTCTAGCGGGGAATCCTACGAGCAGTACTTC. Amino acid sequence: CASSSSSGESYEQYF. The V call is TRBV28, the J call TRBJ2-7, with 9 bases matching TRBD2. The CDR3 extends over 15 amino acids. J gave up 1 base and V 4 bases, and 5 bases lay outside the gene matches. Germline V gene lookup returns CDR1 MDHEN and CDR2 SYDVKM.

The chain has TRBV5-4 and TRBJ2-7, with D maybe TRBD2 (6 bases). The germline V and J ends were trimmed by 1 base and 6 bases, with 14 bases remaining between them. The CDR3 length is 14 residues. Germline lookup yields CDR1 SGHNT and CDR2 YYREEE (reference sequence). The CDR3 sequence: CASSLWQGGGEQYF. The DNA of the CDR3 is TGTGCCAGCAGCTTGTGGCAGGGAGGAGGCGAGCAGTACTTC.

The chain combines TRBV7-9 with TRBJ2-1, with 13 bases identical to TRBD2. The CDR3 spans 19 residues. Germline trimming cut 2 bases from V and 0 bases from J; bases unmatched to any gene: 7. Germline V lookup: CDR1 SEHNR, CDR2 FQNEAQ (reference sequence). CDR3 sequence reads: CASSLWWTSGRFSYNEQFF. The CDR3 DNA sequence: TGTGCCAGCAGCTTATGGTGGACTAGCGGGAGATTCTCCTACAATGAGCAGTTCTTC. The full variable domain, in which reference TRBV7-9 and TRBJ2-1 provide the parts outside the CDR3, is DTGVSQNPRHKITKRGQNVTFRCDPISEHNRLYWYRQTLGQGPEFLTYFQNEAQLEKSRLLSDRFSAERPKGSFSTLEIQRTEQGDSAMYLCASSLWWTSGRFSYNEQFFGPGTRLTVL.

This clone is a singleton in its sample. This chain uses TRBV10-3 with TRBJ2-2; 12 bases match TRBD2. Germline-derived CDR1 and CDR2 are ENHRY and SYGVKD. The V segment lost 5 bases and the J segment 0 bases; nucleotides outside the gene matches: 4. The CDR3 covers 17 residues. The CDR3 region has the DNA TGTGCCATCAGTAGACTAGCGGGAGCCTCGAACACCGGGGAGCTGTTTTTT. Translation gives CAISRLAGASNTGELFF.

The chain carries TRBV10-3 and TRBJ1-1; D remains ambiguous. The CDR3 sequence is 14 residues long. Trimming left V 3 bases short and J 4 bases short, with 12 bases between. Germline lookup yields CDR1 ENHRY and CDR2 SYGVKD. The CDR3 sequence: CAISDGLESTEAFF. The CDR3 bases are TGTGCCATCAGTGACGGGTTGGAGAGCACTGAAGCTTTCTTT.